This section outlines one TCR beta chain sequence together with its context. This CDR3 spans 16 amino acids. Per germline, CDR1 SGHDN and CDR2 FVKESK. The V segment lost 4 bases and the J segment 6 bases; nucleotides outside the gene matches: 10. These data belong to a study of T cell changes during pregnancy in multiple sclerosis. Sequenced by immunoSEQ multiplex PCR; TCRdb stores in-frame clones only, minus some. The sample consists of 55,000 to 75,000 clones, 80% to 95% of them appearing once. This TCR was recovered from a female donor with multiple sclerosis, enrolled in a pregnancy study. Here the sequenced sample was CD8+ T cells from peripheral blood mononuclear cells, taken in the second trimester of pregnancy. This chain joins TRBV14 and TRBJ2-2; 8 nucleotides align to TRBD1. CDR3 amino acids: CASSPSPDRVAGELFF. CDR3 DNA sequence: TGTGCCAGCAGCCCAAGCCCGGACAGGGTGGCCGGGGAGCTGTTTTTT.